A selection of T cell receptor beta chains follows, all from one sample in a study of T cell repertoires in cytomegalovirus infection. TCRdb ran MiXCR on the reads and lists one entry per CDR3 protein. The profile shows just under 550,000 distinct CDR3 sequences, roughly 29% of them singletons. The sample consisted of PBMCs. The receptors shown here come from a human donor in good health (CMV status not recorded). Some clones in this sample may be carry-over from other donors' samples. The CDR3 runs from the conserved cysteine through the conserved F or W. The order of the fields is J gene, clone size, V gene, D gene, CDR3 DNA, CDR3 protein. A D gene is named only where the DNA matches it firmly. The listing skips clone size in some rows; elsewhere it reads once, few, many or a size class.

J gene: TRBJ1-6
clone size: few
V gene: TRBV19
D gene: -
CDR3 DNA: TGTGCCAGTACCCCGGGAGGCCAAAGTTCACCCCTCCACTTT
CDR3 protein: CASTPGGQSSPLHF

J gene: TRBJ2-2
clone size: few
V gene: TRBV11-3
D gene: -
CDR3 DNA: TGTGCCAGCAGCTTCAGCAAGGGGCCCGGGGAGCTGTTTTTT
CDR3 protein: CASSFSKGPGELFF

J gene: TRBJ2-1
clone size: -
V gene: TRBV7-9
D gene: TRBD2
CDR3 DNA: TGTGCCAGCAGCTTACCCCCCGGGACTAGAGGGGTGGGGAATGAGCAGTTCTTC
CDR3 protein: CASSLPPGTRGVGNEQFF

J gene: TRBJ2-5
clone size: many
V gene: TRBV7-2
D gene: -
CDR3 DNA: TGTGCCAGCAGCCTTCAAATAAGGGGAGAGACCCAGTACTTC
CDR3 protein: CASSLQIRGETQYF

J gene: TRBJ2-7
clone size: -
V gene: TRBV6-2/TRBV6-3
D gene: -
CDR3 DNA: TGTGCCAGCAGTTCTCCTCAGCGGGTGCTCTCCTACGAGCAGTACTTC
CDR3 protein: CASSSPQRVLSYEQYF

J gene: TRBJ2-5
clone size: few
V gene: TRBV6-6
D gene: TRBD2
CDR3 DNA: TGTGCCAGCAGTTACCTTAGGGGATTAGCGGGAGGGCAGCGAGAGACCCAGTACTTC
CDR3 protein: CASSYLRGLAGGQRETQYF

J gene: TRBJ2-2
clone size: many
V gene: TRBV7-8
D gene: -
CDR3 DNA: TGTGCCAGCAGCTTAAGGTTCCCAGCGGAAGCCCACGGGGAGCTGTTTTTT
CDR3 protein: CASSLRFPAEAHGELFF

J gene: TRBJ1-6
clone size: -
V gene: TRBV25-1
D gene: -
CDR3 DNA: TGTGCCAGCAGTGAATATGATCTGAGCTCCTATAATTCACCCCTCCACTTT
CDR3 protein: CASSEYDLSSYNSPLHF

J gene: TRBJ2-3
clone size: many
V gene: TRBV12-3/TRBV12-4
D gene: -
CDR3 DNA: TGTGCCAGCAGTACCCAGAAAACTCGAGGTACGCAGTATTTT
CDR3 protein: CASSTQKTRGTQYF

J gene: TRBJ2-3
clone size: few
V gene: TRBV12-5
D gene: -
CDR3 DNA: TGTGCTAGTGGTTTGTCGTCCACAGATACGCAGTATTTT
CDR3 protein: CASGLSSTDTQYF